This T cell receptor beta chain was captured by sequencing in a study of blood T cell repertoires in COVID-19. About the study: T cells, B-cell-depleted T cells, or PBMCs provided the cDNA or gDNA that served as material.

Profiled with immunoSEQ multiplex PCR; TCRdb holds only in-frame clones, not every one. The table has about 190,000 clones, about 88% seen once; the top ten hold 6.2%. The J segment lost 2 bases and the V segment lost 3 bases, leaving 11 bases of the junction unmatched. This CDR3 is 18 amino acids long. The germline gives CDR1 KGHSH, CDR2 LQKENI. The sequence derives from a woman aged 40 to 50 who had recovered from COVID-19. Sequencing was done on a sample of peripheral blood. The V and J genes are TRBV18 and TRBJ1-2; 11 nucleotides align to TRBD1. The DNA for the CDR3 is TGTGCCAGCTCACCGTCCGGGACAGGGGGTATAAGGAACTATGGCTACACCTTC. Translating it yields CASSPSGTGGIRNYGYTF.